This entry is about one TCR beta chain. This specimen comes from a study of CD8+CD57+ T cells in acquired aplastic anemia. CDR3 length: 16 amino acids. Germline CDR1 is SNHLY and CDR2 is FYNNEI. The V and J ends lost 3 bases and 2 bases respectively, with 15 bases between them. Previously, flow cytometry had revealed CD8+CD57+ cell expansion in the patients chosen for sequencing. Every one of the patients had aplastic anemia (severe, acquired). Patients had not yet gotten any therapy when their blood was taken for sampling. The use of genomic DNA as template underpinned the TCR beta VDJ and CDR3 profiling. TCRdb called the reads again in MiXCR, with one record for every CDR3 protein. Of around 500,000 distinct CDR3 sequences listed, approximately 33% are singletons.

Material for sequencing was sorted CD4+, CD8+, or CD8+CD57+ T cells (not recorded which) from PBMCs. The genes are TRBV2 and TRBJ2-3; weak D call: TRBD2 (6 bases). This clonotype was sampled from a human donor with aplastic anemia. The CDR3, as DNA: TGTGCCAGCAGTGAGGGGTCGGGGACTGACACAGATACGCAGTATTTT. Translating gives CASSEGSGTDTDTQYF.